This T cell receptor beta chain was documented in a study of Ad26.COV2.S vaccination and SARS-CoV-2 variants. Remarks on this clone: Its target is unknown.

Study-level findings and limits: Participants given vaccine showed non-spike TCR breadth similar to that of placebo recipients. Reports say spike-specific CD8+ and CD4+ T cell responses covered substantial breadth after vaccination.

The treatment is: over 15 received Ad26.COV2.S at low or high dose, single or two shots; a few received placebo; per-sample allocation not given. Day 63 after the first vaccine or placebo injection was the time point for sampling. Assay: immunoSEQ multiplex PCR; the TCRdb copy retains only in-frame clones and omits some. The sample includes about 350,000 clones, approximately 90% seen only once; the top ten take around 5%. V shed 3 bases and J shed 2 bases, with 15 bases lying between them. CDR3 size: 15 residues. CDR1 is SGDLS, CDR2 YYNGEE, per germline. The material was peripheral blood, obtained in a trial of Ad26.COV2.S vaccine versus placebo. This sequence was found in a person aged 18 to 65 who received the Ad26.COV2.S COVID-19 vaccine or a placebo. The rearrangement uses TRBV9 and TRBJ2-7; TRBD1 is a possible D gene (7 bases). The CDR3 DNA reads as TGTGCCAGCAGCGGGGGGGACAGTCTGGCCTACGAGCAGTACTTC. It is translated as CASSGGDSLAYEQYF.